This T cell receptor beta chain appears in the sequencing data of a study of glioma-infiltrating T cells after dendritic cell vaccination. Study overall: Dendritic cells derived from monocytes and pulsed with autologous tumor lysate formed the vaccine. At biweekly intervals, patients got three intradermal dendritic cell vaccine injections. Study results and limitations: Estimated pretreatment TIL content predicted outcome after dendritic cell vaccination.

Germline values: CDR1 LNHDA, CDR2 SQIVND (reference sequence). CDR3 length: 12 residues. Noted time point: after dendritic cell vaccination, including at tumor progression/relapse. Worth noting for this clone: Its antigen is undetermined.

The primer mix had 60 V beta and 13 J beta primers. Clones were read by immunoSEQ multiplex PCR, and TCRdb kept only the in-frame ones, dropping some. The sample shows approximately 93,000 clones, 85% of them seen only once. The clonotype originates from a human donor with glioblastoma. J is TRBJ2-5 and V is TRBV19; perhaps TRBD1 as D (7 bases). The assigned J gene may be wrong: the sequence end matches TRBJ2-7 better. Sequencing was performed on blood, taken after dendritic cell vaccination. In DNA, the CDR3 is TGTGCCAGTGGCAGGGGGGACCACGAGCAGTACTTC. Translation gives CASGRGDHEQYF.